This is a list of T cell receptor beta chains from one sample in a study of vaccination effects on CD4 cells after COVID-19. Antigens for these TCRs are unknown. TCRdb keeps only in-frame clones here, not all; method: immunoSEQ multiplex PCR. The sample includes tens of thousands of clones, roughly 70% of them seen just once. Specimen: CD4+ T cells from PBMCs cultured with SARS-CoV-2 spike peptides, collected before COVID-19 vaccination. The receptors shown here come from a human donor who received a COVID-19 vaccine. Each CDR3 is given with its conserved first and last residue. A D gene is named only where the DNA matches it firmly. Some rows mark clone size as missing; the rest say once, few, many or name a class of expanded clone.

j_call: TRBJ2-7
d_call: TRBD2
clone_size: .
v_call: TRBV7-2
cdr3_nt: TGTGCCGTAATAGCGGTCGGACTAGGTGTTAACGAGCAGTACTTC
cdr3_aa: CAVIAVGLGVNEQYF

j_call: TRBJ2-5
d_call: .
clone_size: .
v_call: TRBV3-1/TRBV3-2
cdr3_nt: TGTGCCAGCAGCCAACAACCATATACACGGCGAGGAAGGACCTTTCAAGAGACCCAGTACTTC
cdr3_aa: CASSQQPYTRRGRTFQETQYF

j_call: TRBJ2-7
d_call: TRBD1
clone_size: .
v_call: TRBV5-1
cdr3_nt: TGCGCCAGCAGCTTGGTCGGGACAGGGGACGAGCAGTACTTC
cdr3_aa: CASSLVGTGDEQYF

j_call: TRBJ2-1
d_call: .
clone_size: .
v_call: TRBV9
cdr3_nt: TGTGCCAGCAGCGTAGCTACTTCGACCTACAATGAGCAGTTCTTC
cdr3_aa: CASSVATSTYNEQFF

j_call: TRBJ2-3
d_call: .
clone_size: .
v_call: TRBV4-1
cdr3_nt: TGCGCCAGCAGCCAAGCGGGCTTTAGCACAGATACGCAGTATTTT
cdr3_aa: CASSQAGFSTDTQYF

j_call: TRBJ2-3
d_call: TRBD2
clone_size: .
v_call: TRBV11-3
cdr3_nt: TGTGCCAGCAGCCCCAGACTAGCGGGAGAAGGAGATACGCAGTATTTT
cdr3_aa: CASSPRLAGEGDTQYF

j_call: TRBJ2-7
d_call: .
clone_size: .
v_call: TRBV6-6
cdr3_nt: TGTGCCAGCAGCAGCGGTACAAGAGTGGGGTACTTC
cdr3_aa: CASSSGTRVGYF

j_call: TRBJ1-2
d_call: TRBD1
clone_size: .
v_call: TRBV3-1/TRBV3-2
cdr3_nt: TGTGCCAGCAGCCAAAAGACAGGGCCCCTCTATGGCTACACCTTC
cdr3_aa: CASSQKTGPLYGYTF

j_call: TRBJ2-1
d_call: TRBD2
clone_size: .
v_call: TRBV5-1
cdr3_nt: TGCGCCAGCAGCTTGGGACTAGCGGGAGAGAGTGTGCAGTTCTTC
cdr3_aa: CASSLGLAGESVQFF

j_call: TRBJ2-2
d_call: TRBD2
clone_size: .
v_call: TRBV7-2
cdr3_nt: TGTGCCAGCAGCTTATGGGGCGGGGGGAACACCGGGGAGCTGTTTTTT
cdr3_aa: CASSLWGGGNTGELFF

j_call: TRBJ2-1
d_call: .
clone_size: .
v_call: TRBV12-3/TRBV12-4
cdr3_nt: TGTGCCAGCAGAAGGGACACTCATGCCATATTCTTC
cdr3_aa: CASRRDTHAIFF

j_call: TRBJ1-3
d_call: .
clone_size: once
v_call: TRBV5-1
cdr3_nt: TGCGCCAGCAGCTTCGGGGAGGACGGAAACACCATATATTTT
cdr3_aa: CASSFGEDGNTIYF

j_call: TRBJ2-7
d_call: .
clone_size: few
v_call: TRBV2
cdr3_nt: TGTGCCAGCATCGGTGGCGAGACCTACGAGCAGTACTTC
cdr3_aa: CASIGGETYEQYF

j_call: TRBJ1-6
d_call: TRBD1
clone_size: once
v_call: TRBV27
cdr3_nt: TGTGCCAGCAGTTTAGAGGGGGCGAGTATTAATTCACCCCTCCACTTT
cdr3_aa: CASSLEGASINSPLHF

j_call: TRBJ2-3
d_call: TRBD2
clone_size: .
v_call: TRBV10-3
cdr3_nt: TGTGCCATCGATACAAGGGCTAGCGGGAGGAGGGCCCCAGATACGCAGTATTTT
cdr3_aa: CAIDTRASGRRAPDTQYF

j_call: TRBJ1-2
d_call: TRBD1
clone_size: .
v_call: TRBV7-9
cdr3_nt: TGTGCCAGCAGCTTAGATGGACAGGGCTACGGCGGCTACACCTTC
cdr3_aa: CASSLDGQGYGGYTF

j_call: TRBJ1-1
d_call: .
clone_size: .
v_call: TRBV3-1/TRBV3-2
cdr3_nt: TGTGCCAGCAGCCAAGACCCGGGGAACACTGAAGCTTTCTTT
cdr3_aa: CASSQDPGNTEAFF

j_call: TRBJ1-6
d_call: TRBD1
clone_size: .
v_call: TRBV9
cdr3_nt: TGTGCCAGCAGCGGGGGGGACAGGGATTATTCACCCCTCCACTTT
cdr3_aa: CASSGGDRDYSPLHF

j_call: TRBJ2-3
d_call: TRBD2
clone_size: .
v_call: TRBV3-1/TRBV3-2
cdr3_nt: TGTGCCAGCAGCCAGGTAGCGGGGGTCACAGATACGCAGTATTTT
cdr3_aa: CASSQVAGVTDTQYF

j_call: TRBJ2-3
d_call: .
clone_size: .
v_call: TRBV12-3/TRBV12-4
cdr3_nt: TGTGCCATCAAGAAAGACCGCACAGATACGCAGTATTTT
cdr3_aa: CAIKKDRTDTQYF

j_call: TRBJ2-1
d_call: TRBD2
clone_size: .
v_call: TRBV28
cdr3_nt: TGTGCCAGCAGGTCCCTAGCGGGGGCTAATGAGCAGTTCTTC
cdr3_aa: CASRSLAGANEQFF

j_call: TRBJ1-1
d_call: .
clone_size: .
v_call: TRBV19
cdr3_nt: TGTGCCAGTAGTACGGACCTTGCTGGGGGTGTAGCTTTCTTT
cdr3_aa: CASSTDLAGGVAFF

j_call: TRBJ2-3
d_call: .
clone_size: .
v_call: TRBV3-1/TRBV3-2
cdr3_nt: TGTGCCAGCAGCCAAGATCCAGGGCTTCAATGGCGTGCAGATACGCAGTATTTT
cdr3_aa: CASSQDPGLQWRADTQYF

j_call: TRBJ2-7
d_call: TRBD1
clone_size: once
v_call: TRBV6-6
cdr3_nt: TGTGCCAGCAGTTACCCGGGACAGGCATACGAGCAGTACTTC
cdr3_aa: CASSYPGQAYEQYF

j_call: TRBJ1-3
d_call: .
clone_size: few
v_call: TRBV5-1
cdr3_nt: TGCGCCAGCAGCTCGGGAGTATCTGGAAACACCATATATTTT
cdr3_aa: CASSSGVSGNTIYF

j_call: TRBJ1-2
d_call: TRBD1
clone_size: few
v_call: TRBV7-9
cdr3_nt: TGTGCCAGCAGCTCCCAAGGGGGCGGCTACACCTTC
cdr3_aa: CASSSQGGGYTF

j_call: TRBJ1-4
d_call: .
clone_size: .
v_call: TRBV18
cdr3_nt: TGTGCCAGCTCACCGGTGAATGAAAAACTGTTTTTT
cdr3_aa: CASSPVNEKLFF

j_call: TRBJ1-5
d_call: TRBD1
clone_size: .
v_call: TRBV6-5
cdr3_nt: TGTGCCAGCAGTTCGAGGGGGCGAAATCAGCCCCAGCATTTT
cdr3_aa: CASSSRGRNQPQHF

j_call: TRBJ1-2
d_call: .
clone_size: .
v_call: TRBV21-1
cdr3_nt: TGTGCCAGCAGCAATTACGGACAGAACTATGGCTACACCTTC
cdr3_aa: CASSNYGQNYGYTF

j_call: TRBJ2-2
d_call: .
clone_size: .
v_call: TRBV27
cdr3_nt: TGTGCCAGCAGTTTTCTATCGGGACGGGACAAGTCCACCGGGGAGCTGTTTTTT
cdr3_aa: CASSFLSGRDKSTGELFF

j_call: TRBJ2-7
d_call: .
clone_size: .
v_call: TRBV7-9
cdr3_nt: TGTGCCAGCAGCTTCCCCCTCGGAGGGAGCTACGAGCAGTACTTC
cdr3_aa: CASSFPLGGSYEQYF

j_call: TRBJ1-6
d_call: .
clone_size: .
v_call: TRBV10-3
cdr3_nt: TGTGCCATCTCCGTCGGGGGGGGACGGAATTCACCCCTCCACTTT
cdr3_aa: CAISVGGGRNSPLHF

j_call: TRBJ1-2
d_call: TRBD1
clone_size: .
v_call: TRBV3-1/TRBV3-2
cdr3_nt: TGTGCCAGCAGCCAAGGAATTCGTGGACAGGGAGAGGGCTACACCTTC
cdr3_aa: CASSQGIRGQGEGYTF

j_call: TRBJ2-1
d_call: TRBD2
clone_size: .
v_call: TRBV11-3
cdr3_nt: TGTGCCAGCAGCTTAACTAGCGTCTACAATGAGCAGTTCTTC
cdr3_aa: CASSLTSVYNEQFF

j_call: TRBJ1-5
d_call: TRBD1
clone_size: few
v_call: TRBV18
cdr3_nt: TGTGCCAGCTCATACGACAGGGGCGAACCCCAGCATTTT
cdr3_aa: CASSYDRGEPQHF

j_call: TRBJ1-1
d_call: .
clone_size: .
v_call: TRBV7-2
cdr3_nt: TGTGCCAGCAGCTTAGGGACTAGTACTGAAGCTTTCTTT
cdr3_aa: CASSLGTSTEAFF

j_call: TRBJ1-5
d_call: TRBD1
clone_size: .
v_call: TRBV19
cdr3_nt: TGTGCCAGTAGTACCTACCCGGAGACAGGGGGAGATCAGCCCCAGCATTTT
cdr3_aa: CASSTYPETGGDQPQHF

j_call: TRBJ1-2
d_call: .
clone_size: .
v_call: TRBV5-1
cdr3_nt: TGCGCCAGCAGCTTGGAATCCGGGAAGGGGTATGGCTACACCTTC
cdr3_aa: CASSLESGKGYGYTF

j_call: TRBJ2-1
d_call: .
clone_size: .
v_call: TRBV21-1
cdr3_nt: TGTGCCAGCAGCCGTCTAGGGGATTTTATACGACTAAACAATGAGCAGTTCTTC
cdr3_aa: CASSRLGDFIRLNNEQFF